The 10 T cell receptor beta chains given below trace back to one sample, sequenced in a study of cytomegalovirus exposure and HLA in healthy donors. PCR employed 60 Vbeta and 13 Jbeta primers. Profiled with immunoSEQ multiplex PCR; TCRdb holds only in-frame clones, not every one. The sample lists roughly 100,000 clones, roughly 77% occurring once. Material: PBMCs. All receptors derive from a woman aged 18-29 years in good health and CMV-seropositive.

This clone has more than one count but fewer than ten. This rearrangement joins TRBV13 to TRBJ2-6; a weak D match, TRBD2 (6 bases). Germline lookup yields CDR1 PRHDT and CDR2 FYEKMQ (reference sequence). V lost 5 bases to trimming and J lost 0 bases, with 14 bases between them. The CDR3 has 17 amino acids. CDR3 protein: CASSAGRLNSGANVLTF. The CDR3 DNA sequence: TGTGCCAGCAGCGCGGGACGTCTCAACTCTGGGGCCAACGTCCTGACTTTC.

In its sample, this clone is medium-sized. V is TRBV7-8 and J is TRBJ2-7; TRBD1 is a possible D gene (6 bases). Trimming pared 5 bases from V and 2 bases from J, leaving 13 bases between. Germline V gene sequence: CDR1 SGHVS, CDR2 FQNEAQ. The CDR3 is made up of 14 amino acids. The CDR3 loop reads CASSATGQTYEQYF. DNA for the CDR3: TGTGCCAGCAGCGCAACAGGACAGACCTACGAGCAGTACTTC.

This chain links TRBV29-1 with TRBJ1-2; no reliable D call. Trimming cost V 4 bases and J 3 bases, with 9 bases left between them. CDR1 is SQVTM and CDR2 is ANQGSEA in the germline V gene. CDR3 length equals 12 residues. The CDR3 DNA sequence: TGCAGCGTTGGGGTGGGAGACTATGGCTACACCTTC. As protein: CSVGVGDYGYTF.

This chain connects TRBV14 to TRBJ2-7, with TRBD1 identical over 7 bases. Germline loops: CDR1 SGHDN, CDR2 FVKESK. The CDR3 covers 16 residues. With 1 base clipped from V and 1 base from J, the junction kept 7 bases outside the gene matches. CDR3 amino acids: CASSQGGTAVSYEQYF. The CDR3 DNA follows: TGTGCCAGCAGCCAAGGTGGGACAGCGGTGTCCTACGAGCAGTACTTC.

The chain joins TRBV27 to TRBJ2-1; TRBD2 matches 11 bases. The junction had 5 bases not matched to a gene; V was cut back by 9 bases and J by 7 bases. The germline V gene has CDR1 MNHEY and CDR2 SMNVEV (reference sequence). The CDR3 sequence is 13 residues long. CDR3 region: CASQLAGDNEQFF. As DNA, the CDR3 is TGTGCCAGTCAACTAGCGGGGGATAATGAGCAGTTCTTC.

This chain joins TRBV15 and TRBJ2-7; tentatively, D is TRBD1 (6 bases). The V gene's germline CDR1 is LNHNV and CDR2 YYDKDF (reference sequence). The CDR3 runs to 14 residues. With 3 bases removed from V and 1 base from J, the gap between germline ends came to 10 bases. CDR3 nucleotide sequence: TGTGCCACCAGCAGTGATGGGACATCCTACGAGCAGTACTTC. This codes for CATSSDGTSYEQYF.

This clone has just one count. The rearrangement uses TRBV30 and TRBJ1-1; D ambiguous. CDR1 is GTSNPN and CDR2 is SVGIG in the germline V gene (reference sequence). The CDR3 spans 14 residues. V dropped 0 bases and J dropped 0 bases, with 8 bases sitting between them. The CDR3 region is CAWSVRGMNTEAFF. Here the CDR3 DNA reads TGTGCCTGGAGTGTACGCGGGATGAACACTGAAGCTTTCTTT.

This clone was observed once. J is TRBJ2-3 and V is TRBV11-2; D is unclear. Trimming shortened V by 8 bases and J by 8 bases, and 11 bases separated the two germline ends. The V gene's germline CDR1 is SGHAT and CDR2 FQNNGV. This CDR3 region has 11 residues. The DNA of the CDR3 is TGTGCCAGCGGGCCTATTGCTACGCAGTATTTT. Protein sequence: CASGPIATQYF.

The rearrangement links TRBV2 to TRBJ2-7, with TRBD2 identical over 13 bases. With 7 bases clipped from V and 5 bases from J, the junction kept 11 bases outside the gene matches. This CDR3 comprises 16 residues. Germline V gene sequence: CDR1 SNHLY, CDR2 FYNNEI. CDR3 bases: TGTGCCAGCAACTCCCCTGGACTAGCGGGAGCCAACGAGCAGTACTTC. This codes for CASNSPGLAGANEQYF.

CDR3 nucleotide sequence: TGTGCCAGCAGCCTAGACAGGGTTGATGGCTACACCTTC. This codes for CASSLDRVDGYTF. The gene calls are TRBV28 and TRBJ1-2, with 7 bases matching TRBD1. Germline CDR1 MDHEN, CDR2 SYDVKM. The CDR3 spans 13 residues. The J segment lost 6 bases and the V segment lost 6 bases, leaving 7 bases of the junction unmatched.